Included here is one T cell receptor beta chain sequence, with context. Its cognate antigen is unknown. One end of the junction varies from germline; a read error may be responsible. The data stem from a study of tumor-infiltrating lymphocytes in glioblastoma multiforme. Study-level points and caveats: Just one glioblastoma patient contributed to the TCR-mutation comparison. Clone frequencies may be distorted by unequal TCR transcripts per cell.

Germline CDR1 is DFQATT and CDR2 is SNEGSKA (reference sequence). The CDR3 is made up of 15 amino acids. Three nested ARM-PCR rounds with V-beta and C-beta primers built TCRB libraries. TCRB cDNA was made from approximately 0.5 ug total RNA. TCRdb reanalysed the multiplex PCR reads using MiXCR and keeps one entry per CDR3 protein. Of around 15,000 distinct CDR3 sequences detected, 70% to 75% appear once; the ten largest clones hold around 48%. The chain employs TRBV20-1 and TRBJ1-6; no firm D call. The sample comprised brain tumor tissue. This clonotype was obtained from a male donor with glioblastoma. The DNA for the CDR3 is TGCAGTGCTAGAGGGCGGGGTTCCATGACTTCACCCCTCCAATTT. Its translation: CSARGRGSMTSPLQF.